This T cell receptor (beta chain) was obtained from a study of T cells expressing NK-cell markers. The overall study: All TCR beta repertoires analysed originated from sorted CD3+CD56+NKG2C+, CD3+CD56+NKG2C- and CD3+CD56-NKG2C+ T cells.

TCRdb reprocessed the 5' RACE reads and reports one entry per CDR3 protein, with no DNA. Its table records some 450,000 distinct CDR3 sequences. The V gene's germline CDR1 is GTSNPN and CDR2 SVGIG (reference sequence). CDR3 size: 17 residues. This receptor was taken from a woman aged 18 to 75 in good health. Sequencing was performed on blood T cells: a sorted CD56 or NKG2C T cell subset, CD4+ or CD8+ T cells, or bulk PBMC T cells (not recorded which). The chain employs TRBV30 and TRBJ2-3; TCRdb reports TRBD1, a call that lacks DNA to check it against. CDR3 sequence reads: CAWSAGTGALGTDTQYF. Together with reference TRBV30 and TRBJ2-3, the CDR3 gives the full variable domain: SQTIHQWPATLVQPVGSPLSLECTVEGTSNPNLYWYRQAAGRGLQLLFYSVGIGQISSEVPQNLSASRPQDRQFILSSKKLLLSDSGFYLCAWSAGTGALGTDTQYFGPGTRLTVL.